The 21 T cell receptor beta chains below come from one sample, sequenced in a study of T cells after yellow fever vaccination. MiXCR, run by TCRdb on the 5' RACE reads, gives a single entry per CDR3 protein. Among some 500,000 distinct CDR3 sequences listed, roughly 13% were seen once. The sample consisted of PBMCs, taken on the day of the yellow fever booster vaccination. The receptor source for this set is a man aged 30 to 39 who received the YFV17D yellow fever vaccine.

This clonotype occurred a few times. The V and J genes are TRBV5-6 and TRBJ1-2, with D tentatively TRBD1 (6 bases). Germline V gene sequence: CDR1 SGHDT, CDR2 YYEEEE. Trimming removed 6 bases from V and 5 bases from J, with 14 bases in between. This CDR3 has 13 residues. CDR3 region: CASTFQGWYGYTF. In DNA, the CDR3 is TGTGCCAGCACCTTTCAGGGGTGGTATGGCTACACCTTC.

This clonotype was recorded a few times. The V call is TRBV4-3, the J call TRBJ2-7; 8 bases are a match to TRBD2. In germline, CDR1 is LGHNA, CDR2 YSLEER. The CDR3 is made up of 16 amino acids. V was clipped by 0 bases and J by 7 bases; unmatched bases: 11. As DNA, the CDR3 is TGCGCCAGCAGCCAAGATGGTCTAGCGGGTAATCTTGAGCAGTACTTC. Translated, it gives CASSQDGLAGNLEQYF.

The V gene is TRBV20-1, the J gene TRBJ2-1; TRBD1 or TRBD2 may be the D gene (5 bases each). CDR3 length: 14 amino acids. Germline V gives CDR1 DFQATT, CDR2 SNEGSKA (reference sequence). The V and J ends lost 5 bases and 6 bases respectively, with 17 bases between them. CDR3 DNA sequence: TGCAGTGCTCTGGGACGTGTCAGGGTCAATGAGCAGTTCTTC. Translating it yields CSALGRVRVNEQFF.

The V and J genes are TRBV7-2 and TRBJ2-1, with 10 positions matching TRBD1. The CDR3 is made up of 15 amino acids. After removal of 5 bases from V and 5 bases from J, the junction contained 6 bases not matched to a gene. Per the germline V gene, CDR1 is SGHTA and CDR2 is FQGNSA. The CDR3 sequence is CASSQDRGGHNEQFF. The CDR3 DNA follows: TGTGCCAGCAGCCAGGACAGGGGGGGACACAATGAGCAGTTCTTC.

This clonotype occurred once. The rearrangement uses TRBV6-5 and TRBJ2-5; no clear D. CDR1 MNHEY and CDR2 SVGAGI come from the germline V gene. The V end lost 9 bases, the J end lost 2 bases, and 7 bases lay between the germline ends. The CDR3 extends over 11 amino acids. The CDR3 reads CASTSQETQYF. The CDR3 DNA sequence: TGTGCCAGTACTTCACAAGAGACCCAGTACTTC.

The genes are TRBV30 and TRBJ2-3; weak D call: TRBD1 (5 bases). Trimming shortened V by 6 bases and J by 5 bases, and 12 bases separated the two germline ends. CDR3 size: 12 residues. From germline, CDR1 is GTSNPN and CDR2 SVGIG (reference sequence). The CDR3 sequence: CACSRGIDTQYF. The DNA for the CDR3 is TGTGCCTGCTCTAGGGGTATAGATACGCAGTATTTT.

This clonotype was counted a few times. The CDR3: CASRVRVGRTTEQYF. In nucleotides, the CDR3 is TGTGCCAGCAGAGTACGGGTCGGGAGGACTACCGAGCAGTACTTC. This sequence joins TRBV27 and TRBJ2-7; 7 bases fit TRBD2. Unmatched junction bases numbered 14, after V lost 6 bases and J lost 6 bases. The CDR3 covers 15 residues. The V gene's germline CDR1 is MNHEY and CDR2 SMNVEV (reference sequence).

This clonotype was seen more than once but under ten times. The chain employs TRBV20-1 and TRBJ2-3, with TRBD2 matching over 7 bases. The CDR3 length is 17 residues. V shed 0 bases, J shed 1 base, and the junction held 10 bases outside the gene matches. Germline V gene data show CDR1 as DFQATT and CDR2 as SNEGSKA (reference sequence). Written as DNA, the CDR3 is TGCAGTGCTAGAGATCCTGCGGCGGGGAGGGGCACAGATACGCAGTATTTT. Translated, it gives CSARDPAAGRGTDTQYF.

V gene TRBV9 combines with J gene TRBJ1-3; no reliable D call. This CDR3 has 12 residues. V lost 3 bases, J lost 7 bases, and 8 bases lay in between. The germline V gene encodes CDR1 SGDLS and CDR2 YYNGEE. The CDR3 protein is CASSGGMNTIYF. The CDR3 DNA follows: TGTGCCAGCAGCGGGGGTATGAACACCATATATTTT. Looking up the rest from reference TRBV9 and TRBJ1-3 gives the full variable domain: DSGVTQTPKHLITATGQRVTLRCSPRSGDLSVYWYQQSLDQGLQFLIQYYNGEERAKGNILERFSAQQFPDLHSELNLSSLELGDSALYFCASSGGMNTIYFGEGSWLTVV.

This clonotype turned up a few times. V gene TRBV4-3 combines with J gene TRBJ2-7; 8 bases fit TRBD2. Germline lookup yields CDR1 LGHNA and CDR2 YSLEER. V shed 3 bases, J shed 3 bases, and the junction held 10 bases outside the gene matches. The CDR3 is made up of 16 amino acids. The CDR3 region has the DNA TGCGCCAGCAGCCACTCAGCGGGAGAAAGACACTACGAGCAGTACTTC. It specifies CASSHSAGERHYEQYF.

This clonotype occurred a few times. The rearrangement uses TRBV7-2 and TRBJ2-7, with D hard to call. V dropped 3 bases and J dropped 7 bases, with 16 bases sitting between them. The germline gives CDR1 SGHTA, CDR2 FQGNSA. The CDR3 loop spans 14 amino acids. CDR3 amino acids: CASSFASAVGEQYF. The CDR3 DNA is TGTGCCAGCAGCTTCGCTAGTGCGGTTGGTGAGCAGTACTTC.

The chain recombines TRBV21-1 with TRBJ2-5. TRBV21-1 is shown as a pseudogene. This CDR3 has 12 amino acids. The CDR3 loop is CASTFLQETQYF. CDR3 bases: TGTGCCAGCACTTTCTTGCAAGAGACCCAGTACTTC.

The rearrangement uses TRBV28 and TRBJ1-2, with 8 bases fitting TRBD1. The V gene's germline CDR1 is MDHEN and CDR2 SYDVKM. V shed 8 bases, J shed 8 bases, and the junction held 22 bases outside the gene matches. The CDR3 loop spans 17 amino acids. The CDR3 spells CASSLIYQGQGSRGYTF. In nucleotides, the CDR3 is TGTGCCAGCTCCCTTATCTACCAAGGACAGGGTTCACGCGGCTACACCTTC.

The gene calls are TRBV7-2 and TRBJ1-4; D is ambiguous. Trimming took off 5 bases at V and 4 bases at J, with 14 bases between the two ends. Germline loops: CDR1 SGHTA, CDR2 FQGNSA. The CDR3 loop spans 15 amino acids. DNA of the CDR3: TGTGCCAGCAGCCCCCGGTGGGGAAATAATGAAAAACTGTTTTTT. It encodes CASSPRWGNNEKLFF. Full variable domain (missing parts from reference TRBV7-2 and TRBJ1-4): GAGVSQSPSNKVTEKGKDVELRCDPISGHTALYWYRQSLGQGLEFLIYFQGNSAPDKSGLPSDRFSAERTGGSVSTLTIQRTQQEDSAVYLCASSPRWGNNEKLFFGSGTQLSVL.

The chain links TRBV20-1 to TRBJ2-1; 10 positions match TRBD1. The CDR3 contains 14 residues. J gave up 10 bases and V 6 bases, and 12 bases lay outside the gene matches. Per the germline V gene, CDR1 is DFQATT and CDR2 is SNEGSKA (reference sequence). Here the CDR3 DNA reads TGCAGTGCCCGGCGGGACAGGGGATCAGGGGAGCAGTTCTTC. As protein: CSARRDRGSGEQFF.

The rearrangement links TRBV10-3 to TRBJ1-1; D unclear. Trimming removed 8 bases at V and 4 bases at J, with 14 bases between. The germline V gene encodes CDR1 ENHRY and CDR2 SYGVKD. The CDR3 has 13 residues. CDR3 region: CAIAATLSTEAFF. CDR3 nucleotide sequence: TGTGCCATCGCTGCGACCCTGAGCACTGAAGCTTTCTTT.

This clonotype was recorded a few times. The J gene is TRBJ1-6, the V gene TRBV6-5; 8 bases agree with TRBD1. The germline V gene has CDR1 MNHEY and CDR2 SVGAGI. The CDR3 spans 15 residues. V was pared by 1 base and J by 11 bases, with 7 bases of the junction left unmatched. The CDR3 protein is CASSYYDRGVPPLHF. The CDR3 nucleotides are TGTGCCAGCAGTTACTACGACAGGGGCGTCCCACCCCTCCACTTT.

This chain joins TRBV12-3 or TRBV12-4 and TRBJ1-3, with unresolved D. The V gene lost 3 bases and the J gene lost 2 bases, with 8 bases spanning the gap. The CDR3 is made up of 14 amino acids. Written as DNA, the CDR3 is TGTGCCAGCAGTTTGTCAGCGGCTGGAAACACCATATATTTT. Translating it yields CASSLSAAGNTIYF.

This clonotype has a count of ten or more. The chain recombines TRBV28 with TRBJ2-7; D perhaps matches TRBD1 (7 bases). CDR3 size: 15 residues. The V and J ends lost 2 bases and 1 base respectively, with 12 bases between them. Germline-derived CDR1 and CDR2 are MDHEN and SYDVKM. The CDR3 coding sequence is TGTGCCAGCAGTTTAAGGCAGGGGGGATCCTACGAGCAGTACTTC. It is translated as CASSLRQGGSYEQYF.

The chain uses TRBV29-1 and TRBJ2-5; D may be TRBD2 (7 bases). The V gene lost 6 bases and the J gene lost 5 bases, with 19 bases spanning the gap. Germline CDR1 and CDR2: SQVTM and ANQGSEA. This CDR3 is built from 14 residues. The CDR3 DNA reads as TGCAGCGTCCTGACTAGCAGGGGCCGGGAGACCCAGTACTTC. It is translated as CSVLTSRGRETQYF.

This chain links TRBV7-2 with TRBJ1-6; 9 bases agree with TRBD1. The CDR3 is 16 residues long. Germline V gene lookup returns CDR1 SGHTA and CDR2 FQGNSA. Losses at the gene ends were 5 bases for V and 9 bases for J; bases not matched to a gene: 11. The CDR3 here is CASSPKSGQGLSPLHF. Here the CDR3 DNA reads TGTGCCAGCAGCCCCAAATCGGGACAGGGACTTTCACCCCTCCACTTT.